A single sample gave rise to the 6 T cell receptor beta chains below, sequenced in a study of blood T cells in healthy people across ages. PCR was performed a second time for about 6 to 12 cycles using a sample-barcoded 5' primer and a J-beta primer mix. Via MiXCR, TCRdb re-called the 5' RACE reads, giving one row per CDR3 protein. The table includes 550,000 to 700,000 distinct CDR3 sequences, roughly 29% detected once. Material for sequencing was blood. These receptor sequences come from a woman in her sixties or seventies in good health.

The CDR3 region is CSARDPLTVSGNEQYF. The CDR3 bases are TGCAGTGCTAGAGATCCTTTGACGGTCTCCGGGAACGAGCAGTACTTC. This chain connects TRBV20-1 to TRBJ2-7; D may be TRBD2 (5 bases). The V gene lost 0 bases and the J gene lost 5 bases, with 20 bases spanning the gap. The CDR3 consists of 16 residues. CDR1 and CDR2 from the germline V gene are DFQATT and SNEGSKA (reference sequence).

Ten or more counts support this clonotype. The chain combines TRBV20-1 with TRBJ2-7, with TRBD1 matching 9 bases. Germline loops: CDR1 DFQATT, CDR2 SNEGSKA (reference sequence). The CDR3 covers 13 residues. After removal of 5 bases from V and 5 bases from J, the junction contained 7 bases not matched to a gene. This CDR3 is CSASGTGNHEQYF. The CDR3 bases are TGCAGTGCTTCCGGGACAGGGAACCACGAGCAGTACTTC.

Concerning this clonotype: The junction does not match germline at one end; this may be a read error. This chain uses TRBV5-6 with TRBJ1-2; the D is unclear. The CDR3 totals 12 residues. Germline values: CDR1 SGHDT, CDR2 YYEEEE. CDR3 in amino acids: CASSFNRGGYTF. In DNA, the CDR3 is TGTGCTAGCAGCTTTAATCGGGGTGGCTACACCTTC.

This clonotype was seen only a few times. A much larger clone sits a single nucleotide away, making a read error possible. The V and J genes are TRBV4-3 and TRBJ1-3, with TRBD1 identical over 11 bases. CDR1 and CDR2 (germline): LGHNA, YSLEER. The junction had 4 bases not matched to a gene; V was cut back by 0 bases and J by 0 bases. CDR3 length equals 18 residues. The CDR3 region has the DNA TGCGCCAGCAGCCAAGATTTGGGGACAGGGGGCTCTGGAAACACCATATATTTT. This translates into CASSQDLGTGGSGNTIYF.

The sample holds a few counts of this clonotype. The CDR3 loop reads CSVGQGGTQYF. In nucleotides, the CDR3 is TGCAGCGTTGGGCAGGGAGGGACCCAGTACTTC. The chain is built from TRBV29-1 and TRBJ2-5, with D perhaps TRBD2 (6 bases). CDR3 length: 11 amino acids. V lost 4 bases and J lost 7, with 10 bases in between. Germline values: CDR1 SQVTM, CDR2 ANQGSEA.

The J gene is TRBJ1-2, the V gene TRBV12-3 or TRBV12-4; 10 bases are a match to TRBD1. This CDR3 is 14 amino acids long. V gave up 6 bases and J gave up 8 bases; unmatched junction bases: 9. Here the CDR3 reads CASRTTGTGDGYTF. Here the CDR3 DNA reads TGTGCCAGCAGGACCACCGGGACAGGGGACGGCTACACCTTC.